This record covers a single T cell receptor (beta chain). The sample originates from a study of blood T cell repertoires in COVID-19. Whole-study context: Samples came from the United States, Italy and Spain, spanning acute and convalescent COVID-19. T cells, B-cell-depleted T cells, or PBMCs supplied cDNA or gDNA.

Original data processing: Reference gene primers were amplified, and this amplification served to estimate nucleated cell counts. Using immunoSEQ multiplex PCR, the repertoire was profiled, and TCRdb retains in-frame clones only, with some absent. D and trimming were read from the DNA, whereas the V and J calls and clone size are those reported in that table. The sample includes 150,000 to 180,000 clones, roughly four fifths of them seen just once. CDR1 and CDR2 from the germline V gene are LGHNA and YNFKEQ. Trimming pared 1 base from V and 5 bases from J, leaving 11 bases between. This CDR3 is built from 14 residues.

The sequencing input was peripheral blood. This TCR was recovered from a man older than 75 with acute or convalescent COVID-19. The chain links TRBV4-2 to TRBJ2-5, with a weak D call TRBD2 (6 bases). The CDR3 loop is CASSQAAGLETQYF. CDR3 coding DNA: TGTGCCAGCAGCCAAGCGGCGGGGCTGGAGACCCAGTACTTC.